This record concerns one TCR beta chain sequence. No antigen is known for it. These data are taken from a study of post-analysis software for immune sequencing data. Study details: Relapsing-remitting, secondary progressive and progressive-relapsing multiple sclerosis courses were included.

Study-wide findings and caveats: Controls had lower frequencies than patients of about 5 TRBV segments, which included TRBV5-6, TRBV5-1 and TRBV20-1. Samples sharing a preparation batch grouped tightly together when assessed by F measure. The normalized Chao1 diversity of multiple sclerosis patients was significantly lower than that of controls.

Libraries were made from TCR beta cDNA, and they carried unique molecular identifiers. It was from about 0.94 to 9.7 million T cells that approximately 500,000 cDNA molecules came. TCRdb called the PCR reads again in MiXCR, with one record for every CDR3 protein. The sample contains about 560,000 distinct CDR3 sequences, roughly 47% of which appear only once. J lost 4 bases, V lost 4 bases, and 5 bases had no gene match. The CDR3 spans 14 residues. Sequencing used blood. The TCR was taken from a girl between 5 and 17 years old with multiple sclerosis. The V and J genes are TRBV12-3 or TRBV12-4 and TRBJ2-7; TRBD1 aligns across 9 bases. The CDR3 DNA follows: TGTGCCAGCAGTTCCGGGACAGGGCTTTACGAGCAGTACTTC. It yields the protein CASSSGTGLYEQYF.